This T cell receptor beta chain came from a study of CD8 T cells in Susac syndrome. The germline gives CDR1 PRHDT, CDR2 FYEKMQ (reference sequence). CDR3 length: 14 residues. J lost 3 bases, V lost 6 bases, and 8 bases had no gene match. RNA amounts of roughly 0.45 to 1 ug underwent reverse transcription with random hexamers. A multiplex approach, immunoSEQ multiplex PCR, amplified TCR beta CDR3 across 54 Vbeta and 13 Jbeta. TCRdb passed the immunoSEQ multiplex PCR reads through MiXCR, listing each CDR3 protein once. Found here are approximately 170,000 distinct CDR3 sequences, around 94% of them singletons; the top ten hold 0.08% to 0.095%. This clonotype was detected only once.

This sequence was found in a human donor with multiple sclerosis. This chain joins TRBV13 and TRBJ2-7; 7 nucleotides match TRBD1. The specimen was CD4+ T cells from PBMCs. The CDR3 DNA reads as TGTGCCAGCAGGACCTGGACAGGACACTACGAGCAGTACTTC. It is translated as CASRTWTGHYEQYF. Supplemented by reference TRBV13 and TRBJ2-7, the full variable domain reads AAGVIQSPRHLIKEKRETATLKCYPIPRHDTVYWYQQGPGQDPQFLISFYEKMQSDKGSIPDRFSAQQFSDYHSELNMSSLELGDSALYFCASRTWTGHYEQYFGPGTRLTVT.